This T cell receptor (beta chain) was sequenced in a study of blood T cells in healthy people across ages. Study-wide points: As age increased, TCR beta diversity per million T cells fell in a roughly linear fashion. In long-lived donors, naive CD4+ cell counts and diversity exceeded those of aged donors.

The sample, approximately 10 milliliters of peripheral blood, was drawn from each donor. With each sample, at least 5 micrograms of total RNA were extracted. V was clipped by 8 bases and J by 4 bases, with 14 bases between them. The CDR3 covers 13 residues. Germline assignment: CDR1 MDHEN and CDR2 SYDVKM. Alongside a J-beta primer mix, a sample-barcoded 5' primer served in a second PCR lasting roughly 7 to 12 cycles. TCRdb reanalysed the 5' RACE reads using MiXCR and keeps one entry per CDR3 protein. The sample has 1.4 million to 1.5 million distinct CDR3 sequences; 40% to 50% are singletons. A remark on this clonotype: Its antigen is undetermined.

Specimen: blood. The chain links TRBV28 to TRBJ1-2; no reliable D call. The sequence was obtained from a woman between 18 and 29 years old in good health. The CDR3, as DNA: TGTGCCAGCGCAAGGGCGGAACTCTATGGCTACACCTTC. The encoded protein is CASARAELYGYTF.